This TCR beta chain came from a study of T cells in Graves' hyperthyroidism and ophthalmopathy. Study-level results: Most clonotypes expanded in thyroid above 0.001 were likewise present in blood. Ophthalmopathy cases were set apart from stable hyperthyroidism by a 13 V-J model.

From germline, CDR1 is SNHLY and CDR2 FYNNEI. CDR3 length: 13 amino acids. The trim removed 11 bases at V and 5 bases at J, leaving 7 bases unmatched. Each diagnosis drew on symptoms, thyroxine, TRAb, thyroid ultrasound and orbital computed tomography findings. In its sample, this clonotype was seen a few times. Its antigen is still unknown. RNA transcripts provided the source from which TCR beta CDR3 regions were amplified. The HTBI primer set served for first-round RT-PCR of the TCR CDR3. TCRdb ran MiXCR on the multiplex PCR reads and lists one entry per CDR3 protein. The table has approximately 490,000 distinct CDR3 sequences, about 20% seen once; the top ten hold about 53%.

The chain links TRBV2 to TRBJ2-3, with 10 bases that match TRBD1. The TCR originated in a woman aged 70-85 years with Graves' ophthalmopathy. The sequenced material came from blood. CDR3 loop: CAGMTGGRDTQYF. The CDR3 region has the DNA TGTGCCGGCATGACAGGGGGCAGAGATACGCAGTATTTT.